This passage covers 21 T cell receptor beta chains from one sample sequenced in a study of cytomegalovirus exposure and HLA in healthy donors. This PCR relied on a set of 60 Vbeta primers and 13 Jbeta primers. Assay used: immunoSEQ multiplex PCR; TCRdb lists only in-frame clones, some missing. The sample has more than 110,000 clones, roughly 70% seen once. Material for sequencing was PBMCs. These receptors were collected from a man aged 30 to 45 in good health and CMV-seronegative.

The rearrangement links TRBV6-1 to TRBJ1-1, with 9 bases identical to TRBD1. Germline values: CDR1 MNHNS, CDR2 SASEGT. V trimming: 2 bases; J trimming: 3 bases; junction bases outside the gene matches: 4. The CDR3 loop spans 15 amino acids. CDR3: CASSERDREYTEAFF. Written as DNA, the CDR3 is TGTGCCAGCAGTGAAAGGGACAGGGAATACACTGAAGCTTTCTTT.

The chain links TRBV6-5 to TRBJ2-5; possible D gene TRBD1, 5 bases. The CDR3 is 15 amino acids. V lost 0 bases, J lost 0 bases, and 8 bases lay in between. Germline CDR1 MNHEY, CDR2 SVGAGI. The CDR3 here is CASSYSAGYQETQYF. DNA of the CDR3: TGTGCCAGCAGTTACTCTGCAGGGTACCAAGAGACCCAGTACTTC.

This chain joins TRBV6-5 and TRBJ2-7; 12 nucleotides align to TRBD2. The CDR3 is 15 residues long. CDR1 and CDR2 from the germline V gene are MNHEY and SVGAGI. Unmatched junction bases numbered 5, after V lost 7 bases and J lost 1 base. The DNA for the CDR3 is TGTGCCAGCAAGGCTAGCGGGAGGGCATCCTACGAGCAGTACTTC. Protein: CASKASGRASYEQYF.

V gene TRBV5-1 combines with J gene TRBJ2-7; D perhaps matches TRBD1 (6 bases). V was clipped by 4 bases and J by 6 bases, with 20 bases between them. The CDR3 sequence is 15 residues long. Germline V gives CDR1 SGHRS, CDR2 YFSETQ. The CDR3 protein is CASSPRQAETREQYF. As DNA, the CDR3 is TGCGCCAGCAGCCCGAGACAGGCCGAGACGCGCGAGCAGTACTTC.

The table lists this clone with a count of one. The V and J genes are TRBV18 and TRBJ1-5, with TRBD1 matching over 10 bases. CDR1 KGHSH and CDR2 LQKENI come from the germline V gene. J lost 7 bases, V lost 2 bases, and 5 bases had no gene match. This CDR3 has 15 residues. Written as DNA, the CDR3 is TGTGCCAGCTCACCAGGGACAGGGGACCGACAGCCCCAGCATTTT. Translated: CASSPGTGDRQPQHF.

The rearrangement links TRBV4-1 to TRBJ2-7; 7 nucleotides match TRBD2. V lost 3 bases and J lost 4; bases outside the gene matches: 9. The CDR3 covers 15 residues. Germline V lookup: CDR1 MGHRA, CDR2 YSYEKL. This chain's CDR3 is CASSQAVGGRYEQYF. DNA of the CDR3: TGCGCCAGCAGCCAGGCGGTCGGGGGGAGGTACGAGCAGTACTTC.

This sequence joins TRBV10-3 and TRBJ2-1; tentative D call: TRBD2 (6 bases). CDR3 size: 16 residues. V lost 6 bases and J 0 bases, leaving 15 bases between the germline ends. Germline CDR1 is ENHRY and CDR2 is SYGVKD. In DNA, the CDR3 is TGTGCCATCAGGCCGGCGGGGCAGAGCTCCTACAATGAGCAGTTCTTC. Protein: CAIRPAGQSSYNEQFF.

The chain has TRBV7-9 and TRBJ2-7, with TRBD2 matching 10 bases. The CDR3 runs 16 residues. V lost 3 bases, J lost 4 bases, and 9 bases stayed unmatched. The germline gives CDR1 SEHNR, CDR2 FQNEAQ (reference sequence). The CDR3 nucleotides read TGTGCCAGCAGCTTGGGCCTAGCGGGAGCCTCGTACGAGCAGTACTTC. This gives the protein CASSLGLAGASYEQYF.

This sequence joins TRBV5-1 and TRBJ1-2, with 12 bases identical to TRBD1. V lost 4 bases and J lost 5; bases outside the gene matches: 12. The CDR3 runs 17 residues. Germline V CDR1 and CDR2: SGHRS, YFSETQ. For the CDR3, the DNA is TGCGCCAGCAGCACCGGGACAGGGGGCTATCCCTATTATGGCTACACCTTC. Its translation is CASSTGTGGYPYYGYTF.

This chain uses TRBV6-1 with TRBJ1-5; no firm D call. Looked up from germline, CDR1 is MNHNS and CDR2 is SASEGT. CDR3 length equals 12 residues. V shed 1 base and J shed 7 bases, with 5 bases lying between them. CDR3 in DNA: TGTGCCAGCAGTGAAGTGGGCCAGCCCCAGCATTTT. It translates to CASSEVGQPQHF.

V usage is TRBV6-6 and J usage is TRBJ1-3; no definite D call. CDR3 size: 13 residues. The ends were cut back, 8 bases at V and 0 bases at J, with 8 bases in the middle. CDR1 is MNHNY, CDR2 SVGAGI, per germline (reference sequence). The CDR3 loop is CASSGSSGNTIYF. CDR3 nucleotides: TGTGCCAGCTCGGGAAGCTCTGGAAACACCATATATTTT.

This clone appeared a few times. This chain uses TRBV18 with TRBJ1-1; 9 bases are shared with TRBD1. The germline CDR1 and CDR2 sequences are KGHSH and LQKENI. The junction had 10 bases not matched to a gene; V was cut back by 4 bases and J by 7 bases. The CDR3 has 15 residues. CDR3 nucleotides: TGTGCCAGCTCACGGGGGACAGGGTTGGAAAATGAAGCTTTCTTT. It codes for CASSRGTGLENEAFF.

The V gene is TRBV7-9, the J gene TRBJ2-7; D is possibly TRBD2 (5 bases). V lost 4 bases to trimming and J lost 6 bases, with 16 bases between them. This CDR3 is built from 14 residues. CDR1 is SEHNR and CDR2 is FQNEAQ in the germline V gene (reference sequence). CDR3 sequence (DNA): TGTGCCAGCAGCTACGGGATTCTCCTGGGCGAGCAGTACTTC. As protein: CASSYGILLGEQYF.

The chain links TRBV27 to TRBJ2-7, with 8 bases aligning to TRBD1. CDR1 and CDR2 (germline): MNHEY, SMNVEV (reference sequence). The CDR3 runs to 14 residues. CDR3 coding DNA: TGTGCTGTTCGGAGGGACAGGCGCGACTACGAGCAGTACTTC. Encoded protein: CAVRRDRRDYEQYF.

This clone was seen a few times. The rearrangement joins TRBV27 to TRBJ2-3; TRBD1 matches 9 bases. This CDR3 has 14 residues. From germline, CDR1 is MNHEY and CDR2 SMNVEV (reference sequence). V was clipped by 6 bases and J by 5 bases; unmatched bases: 6. The CDR3 loop is CASRKQGAGDTQYF. The CDR3 region has the DNA TGTGCCAGCAGAAAACAGGGGGCAGGAGATACGCAGTATTTT.

This chain uses TRBV10-3 with TRBJ2-7; TRBD2 agrees at 14 bases. This CDR3 has 15 amino acids. Germline CDR1 reads ENHRY; CDR2 reads SYGVKD. V shed 4 bases, J shed 3 bases, and the junction held 2 bases outside the gene matches. In DNA, the CDR3 is TGTGCCATCAGTGTGACTAGCGGGGGGGTCTACGAGCAGTACTTC. Translation gives CAISVTSGGVYEQYF.

J is TRBJ2-3 and V is TRBV7-3; a possible D gene is TRBD1 (5 bases). The ends were cut back, 2 bases at V and 5 bases at J, with 14 bases in the middle. This CDR3 region has 15 residues. The germline V gene has CDR1 SGHTA and CDR2 FQGTGA. CDR3 protein: CASSLFQGSKDTQYF. The DNA for the CDR3 is TGTGCCAGCAGCTTATTTCAGGGTAGTAAAGATACGCAGTATTTT.

The genes are TRBV7-8 and TRBJ2-3, with 9 bases fitting TRBD2. Trimming took 0 bases from V and 4 from J; bases not matched to a gene: 8. Germline V gene data show CDR1 as SGHVS and CDR2 as FQNEAQ. The length of the CDR3 is 17 residues. DNA for the CDR3: TGTGCCAGCAGCTTAGCGGTGGCGGGAGGGCCAGCAGATACGCAGTATTTT. Residues: CASSLAVAGGPADTQYF.

As concerns this clone: Other DNA sequences from this sample encode an identical CDR3 as well. This rearrangement joins TRBV28 to TRBJ2-1, with D perhaps TRBD1 (5 bases). This CDR3 has 16 residues. The germline CDR1 and CDR2 sequences are MDHEN and SYDVKM. Trimming left V 4 bases short and J 0 bases short, with 13 bases between. CDR3 in amino acids: CASSSLQGSSYNEQFF. DNA for the CDR3: TGTGCCAGCAGTTCTCTCCAGGGTAGCTCCTACAATGAGCAGTTCTTC.

This chain uses TRBV18 with TRBJ2-3; 9 bases match TRBD1. The CDR3 has 16 residues. J was trimmed by 6 bases and V by 2 bases; bases with no gene match: 9. The germline V gene encodes CDR1 KGHSH and CDR2 LQKENI. The CDR3 DNA follows: TGTGCCAGCTCACCAAGGCAACAGGGGGCAGGGGATACGCAGTATTTT. This translates into CASSPRQQGAGDTQYF.

The V and J genes are TRBV4-2 and TRBJ2-6; the D is unclear. V dropped 0 bases and J dropped 0 bases, with 6 bases sitting between them. CDR3 length: 16 residues. The germline CDR1 and CDR2 sequences are LGHNA and YNFKEQ. The CDR3 DNA follows: TGTGCCAGCAGCCAAGAGGGCAACTCTGGGGCCAACGTCCTGACTTTC. Encoded protein: CASSQEGNSGANVLTF.